This T cell receptor (beta chain) was documented in a study of blood T cell repertoires in COVID-19. Across the whole study: Sources were T cells, B-cell-depleted T cells, or PBMCs; the material itself was cDNA or gDNA.

Everyone who took part was about 18 to 90 years old, and they came from about two dozen US areas. The ends were cut back, 0 bases at V and 0 bases at J, with 8 bases in the middle. The CDR3 loop spans 15 amino acids. Germline V gene sequence: CDR1 SGHNT, CDR2 YYREEE (reference sequence). Study processing details: The assay estimated nucleated cells by amplifying reference gene primers. TCRdb's copy holds only in-frame clones and misses some; the assay was immunoSEQ multiplex PCR. The D gene and trimming were derived from the DNA, and the V and J assignments and clone size from that table. Among some 400,000 clones listed, about nine tenths were seen once.

This chain links TRBV5-4 with TRBJ2-3; D remains unclear. This TCR derives from a young woman who had recovered from COVID-19. The sequenced material came from PBMCs or T cells enriched from blood (not recorded which). The DNA of the CDR3 is TGTGCCAGCAGCTTGGGATCAGAAAGCACAGATACGCAGTATTTT. Translation gives CASSLGSESTDTQYF.